A single sample is the source of the 24 T cell receptor beta chains below, sequenced in a study of T cells in Graves' hyperthyroidism and ophthalmopathy. Amplification of TCR beta CDR3 regions was performed using RNA transcripts as template. First-round RT-PCR targeting the TCR CDR3 was performed with the HTBI primer set. A single record per CDR3 protein comes from TCRdb applying MiXCR to the multiplex PCR reads. The table lists some 550,000 distinct CDR3 sequences, around 20% of them singletons. The sequencing sample was made of blood. Source of these receptors: a man younger than 35 with Graves' hyperthyroidism.

This clonotype was seen ten or more times. J is TRBJ1-1 and V is TRBV27; TRBD1 is a possible D gene (6 bases). V dropped 3 bases and J dropped 4 bases, with 12 bases sitting between them. Germline V lookup: CDR1 MNHEY, CDR2 SMNVEV (reference sequence). CDR3 size: 14 residues. The CDR3 DNA sequence: TGTGCCAGCAGTTTGGGGGGCGTAGTCACTGAAGCTTTCTTT. It translates to CASSLGGVVTEAFF.

This clonotype was found a few times. V gene TRBV24-1 combines with J gene TRBJ2-7; 8 bases align to TRBD1. Germline CDR1 reads KGHDR; CDR2 reads SFDVKD. The length of the CDR3 is 14 residues. After removal of 7 bases from V and 2 bases from J, the junction contained 6 bases not matched to a gene. The chain's CDR3 is CATRKTGATYEQYF. CDR3 bases: TGTGCCACCAGAAAGACAGGGGCCACCTACGAGCAGTACTTC.

At least ten counts were recorded for this clonotype. The chain employs TRBV15 and TRBJ1-2; D is perhaps TRBD1 (6 bases). CDR1 LNHNV and CDR2 YYDKDF come from the germline V gene (reference sequence). CDR3 length equals 12 residues. Trimming pared 3 bases from V and 7 bases from J, leaving 9 bases between. The CDR3 nucleotides read TGTGCCACCAGCAGGGGACAACTTGGCTACACCTTC. It codes for CATSRGQLGYTF.

The sample holds many counts of this clonotype. V gene TRBV28 combines with J gene TRBJ2-7, with 7 bases that match TRBD1. CDR3 length equals 15 residues. The germline gives CDR1 MDHEN, CDR2 SYDVKM. V was pared by 4 bases and J by 0 bases, with 6 bases of the junction left unmatched. For the CDR3, the DNA is TGTGCCAGCAGTTCGGACAGGTTGATCTCCTACGAGCAGTACTTC. It translates to CASSSDRLISYEQYF.

The V and J genes are TRBV5-1 and TRBJ2-7, with 13 bases identical to TRBD2. V lost 4 bases and J lost 7; bases outside the gene matches: 14. The CDR3 spans 17 residues. The germline V gene encodes CDR1 SGHRS and CDR2 YFSETQ. The CDR3 loop is CASSPGLLAGGPGEQYF. CDR3 DNA: TGCGCCAGCAGCCCGGGACTACTAGCGGGGGGGCCTGGAGAGCAGTACTTC.

To note about this clonotype: A read error is possible here, since a much larger clone lies one base away. The CDR3 nucleotides are TGCGCCAGCAGTGTGGGACGACCTGAGCAGTACTTC. It encodes CASSVGRPEQYF. The chain joins TRBV10-2 to TRBJ2-7; D is possibly TRBD1 or TRBD2 (5 bases each). Trimming took 4 bases from V and 7 from J, leaving 11 bases between them. CDR3 length equals 12 residues. In germline, CDR1 is WSHSY, CDR2 SAAADI.

Many counts were recorded for this clonotype. The gene calls are TRBV6-1 and TRBJ1-5; no definite D call. This CDR3 has 16 amino acids. Germline values: CDR1 MNHNS, CDR2 SASEGT. Trimming pared 4 bases from V and 5 bases from J, leaving 18 bases between. The CDR3 DNA reads as TGTGCCAGCAGTGTTGAAGCTGGGAAGTTTCATCAGCCCCAGCATTTT. This codes for CASSVEAGKFHQPQHF.

This clonotype was detected only a few times. The rearrangement joins TRBV12-3 or TRBV12-4 to TRBJ2-5, with unresolved D. This CDR3 has 12 amino acids. The V end was cut by 6 bases, the J end by 6 bases, with 11 bases between. CDR3 DNA sequence: TGTGCCAGCAGCTCACCCGCCCAGACCCAGTACTTC. It yields the protein CASSSPAQTQYF.

The rearrangement uses TRBV5-1 and TRBJ2-7; 10 positions agree with TRBD1. This CDR3 is 15 amino acids long. Germline loops: CDR1 SGHRS, CDR2 YFSETQ. V shed 4 bases and J 3 bases; nucleotides not matched to a gene: 7. CDR3 amino acids: CASSEGQGLLYEQYF. The CDR3 DNA reads TGCGCCAGCAGCGAGGGACAGGGGCTTCTCTACGAGCAGTACTTC.

The chain combines TRBV6-5 with TRBJ1-1, with a weak D call TRBD1 (5 bases). The CDR3 totals 15 residues. CDR1 is MNHEY and CDR2 is SVGAGI in the germline V gene. With 1 base removed from V and 1 base from J, the gap between germline ends came to 10 bases. CDR3 residues: CASSYYGGANTEAFF. For the CDR3, the DNA is TGTGCCAGCAGTTACTATGGAGGGGCGAACACTGAAGCTTTCTTT.

This clonotype was recorded at least ten times. The genes are TRBV5-1 and TRBJ1-2; D is possibly TRBD1 (5 bases). Per germline, CDR1 SGHRS and CDR2 YFSETQ. V lost 5 bases, J lost 4 bases, and 15 bases lay in between. The CDR3 spans 14 residues. The CDR3 reads CASRRDSESYGYTF. In DNA form, the CDR3 reads TGCGCCAGCAGGAGGGACTCCGAAAGCTATGGCTACACCTTC.

This clonotype was seen once. The chain carries TRBV28 and TRBJ2-5; 10 bases are a match to TRBD1. Looked up from germline, CDR1 is MDHEN and CDR2 is SYDVKM. V lost 3 bases and J lost 5; bases outside the gene matches: 12. The CDR3 has 17 amino acids. The CDR3 loop reads CASSFPRPGTGVETQYF. CDR3 nucleotide sequence: TGTGCCAGCAGTTTTCCCCGCCCCGGGACAGGGGTGGAGACCCAGTACTTC.

This clonotype showed up many times. The chain couples TRBV24-1 to TRBJ2-5, with TRBD1 identical over 8 bases. Trimming took 4 bases from V and 2 from J; bases not matched to a gene: 5. The germline gives CDR1 KGHDR, CDR2 SFDVKD. The CDR3 has 15 amino acids. In DNA form, the CDR3 reads TGTGCCACCAGTGACGGGACAGGAACACAAGAGACCCAGTACTTC. Its protein is CATSDGTGTQETQYF.

This clonotype occurred many times. V is TRBV14 and J is TRBJ1-1; D uncertain. The CDR3 is 16 amino acids. CDR1 SGHDN and CDR2 FVKESK come from the germline V gene. V lost 3 bases and J lost 11, with 25 bases in between. This CDR3 reads CASSQQPGLRHFRAFF. The CDR3 DNA reads TGTGCCAGCAGCCAGCAACCGGGTCTCCGTCATTTTCGGGCTTTCTTT.

This clonotype was observed a few times. CDR3 DNA sequence: TGTGCCAGCTCACCACCGAGGACGAACTACGAGCAGTACTTC. It codes for CASSPPRTNYEQYF. The chain is built from TRBV18 and TRBJ2-7; D is unclear. Germline V gene data show CDR1 as KGHSH and CDR2 as LQKENI. The ends were cut back, 0 bases at V and 3 bases at J, with 9 bases in the middle. This CDR3 spans 14 amino acids.

This clonotype has at least ten counts. This sequence joins TRBV12-3 or TRBV12-4 and TRBJ2-5; D perhaps matches TRBD1 (5 bases). The CDR3 covers 13 residues. The V gene lost 5 bases and the J gene lost 5 bases, with 12 bases spanning the gap. CDR3 coding DNA: TGTGCCAGCAGTGCAGGGCCGGTCGAGACCCAGTACTTC. Protein: CASSAGPVETQYF.

This clonotype was counted many times. This chain joins TRBV12-3 or TRBV12-4 and TRBJ1-2; D gene unclear. CDR3 length equals 16 residues. Trimming took off 5 bases at V and 1 base at J, with 17 bases between the two ends. The CDR3 spells CASSLHAPRDNYGYTF. CDR3 sequence (DNA): TGTGCCAGCAGTCTTCACGCCCCCAGAGATAACTATGGCTACACCTTC.

This clonotype was seen at least ten times. The chain uses TRBV6-2 or TRBV6-3 and TRBJ1-5; D remains unclear. Germline values: CDR1 MNHEY, CDR2 SVGEGT. The CDR3 extends over 14 amino acids. Between the trimmed V and J ends, which lost 4 bases and 0 bases, there was a span of 7 bases. CDR3 nucleotides: TGTGCCAGCAGTTCAGGCCATAGCAATCAGCCCCAGCATTTT. This codes for CASSSGHSNQPQHF.

The chain uses TRBV11-2 and TRBJ1-6, with 8 bases fitting TRBD1. Trimming cost V 4 bases and J 10 bases; bases outside gene matches: 3. CDR1 is SGHAT and CDR2 is FQNNGV in the germline V gene. There are 13 residues in the CDR3. The CDR3 nucleotides read TGTGCCAGCAGCTCGGACAGGGACTCACCCCTCCACTTT. Protein product: CASSSDRDSPLHF.

Many counts were recorded for this clonotype. The rearrangement links TRBV27 to TRBJ2-5; no definite D call. Trimming removed 2 bases from V and 0 bases from J, with 7 bases in between. There are 14 residues in the CDR3. The germline gives CDR1 MNHEY, CDR2 SMNVEV (reference sequence). CDR3 bases: TGTGCCAGCAGTTTAAACGCACACCAAGAGACCCAGTACTTC. Translating gives CASSLNAHQETQYF.

This clonotype appeared many times. V gene TRBV14 combines with J gene TRBJ1-2; TRBD1 aligns across 7 bases. Germline-derived CDR1 and CDR2 are SGHDN and FVKESK. CDR3 size: 14 residues. V lost 1 base to trimming and J lost 5 bases; unmatched junction nucleotides: 4. CDR3 protein: CASSQAGTAYGYTF. The CDR3 bases are TGTGCCAGCAGCCAAGCCGGGACAGCATATGGCTACACCTTC.

This clonotype was recorded many times. Relative to the germline gene, one junction end is altered; a read error may explain this. The chain has TRBV12-3 or TRBV12-4 and TRBJ1-3, with D unresolved. The CDR3 totals 12 residues. The CDR3 region has the DNA TGTGCCAGCAATTTAACTGGAAACACCATATATTTT. It yields the protein CASNLTGNTIYF.

Only one count was recorded for this clonotype. This chain links TRBV6-1 with TRBJ1-2; D may be TRBD1 (6 bases). V was clipped by 7 bases and J by 6 bases, with 15 bases between them. The CDR3 is 13 amino acids. The V gene's germline CDR1 is MNHNS and CDR2 SASEGT. In DNA form, the CDR3 reads TGTGCCAGCACCCAAGGGGGAAGGGATGGCTACACCTTC. Protein: CASTQGGRDGYTF.

The chain couples TRBV30 to TRBJ2-7; TRBD2 matches at 13 bases. Germline loops: CDR1 GTSNPN, CDR2 SVGIG (reference sequence). The CDR3 is 16 residues long. V lost 0 bases, J lost 7 bases, and 9 bases stayed unmatched. The CDR3 is CAWSVPRTSGRWEQYF. CDR3 nucleotides: TGTGCCTGGAGTGTTCCTCGGACTAGCGGGAGATGGGAGCAGTACTTC. Drawing the rest from reference TRBV30 and TRBJ2-7, the complete variable domain is SQTIHQWPATLVQPVGSPLSLECTVEGTSNPNLYWYRQAAGRGLQLLFYSVGIGQISSEVPQNLSASRPQDRQFILSSKKLLLSDSGFYLCAWSVPRTSGRWEQYFGPGTRLTVT.